This T cell receptor (beta chain) was recovered during a study of shared clonotypes between healthy human individuals. Every subset's genomic DNA went evenly onto several immunoSEQ plates. Here immunoSEQ multiplex PCR was the method, and the copy in TCRdb shows in-frame clones only, minus some. This table holds 500,000 to 700,000 clones, approximately 95% found once. The CDR3 length is 14 residues. Trimming shortened V by 6 bases and J by 3 bases, and 12 bases separated the two germline ends. From germline, CDR1 is MDHEN and CDR2 SYDVKM. Naivety among CD8 cells was defined by CD45RO negativity and positive CCR7 selection, thereby excluding terminally differentiated effector memory CD45RA+ cells. This clone was detected only once. Its antigen remains unidentified. The study's findings and limits: Memory subsets generally showed smaller estimated richness than naive subsets did. Shared clonotypes: roughly 5% naive CD4, around 4% naive CD8, about 2.4% memory CD4, 0.4% memory CD8.

This receptor was identified in a woman aged 25 to 39 in good health. The specimen was naive CD8+ T cells sorted from blood. This sequence joins TRBV28 and TRBJ1-3; possible D gene TRBD1, 5 bases. The CDR3 protein is CASSITGLGNTIYF. The DNA of the CDR3 is TGTGCCAGCAGCATAACAGGTCTTGGAAACACCATATATTTT.